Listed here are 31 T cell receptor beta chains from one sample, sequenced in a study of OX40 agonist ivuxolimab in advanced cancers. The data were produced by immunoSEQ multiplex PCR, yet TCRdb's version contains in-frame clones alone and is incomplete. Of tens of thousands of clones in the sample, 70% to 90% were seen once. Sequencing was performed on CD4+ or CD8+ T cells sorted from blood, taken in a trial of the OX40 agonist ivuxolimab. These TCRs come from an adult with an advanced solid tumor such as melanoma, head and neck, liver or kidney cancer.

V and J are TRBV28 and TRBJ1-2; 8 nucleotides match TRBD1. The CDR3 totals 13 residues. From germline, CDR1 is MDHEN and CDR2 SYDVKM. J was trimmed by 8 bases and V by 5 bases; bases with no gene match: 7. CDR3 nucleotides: TGTGCCAGCAGTCCGGACAGGGCGCGGGGCTACACCTTC. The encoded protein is CASSPDRARGYTF.

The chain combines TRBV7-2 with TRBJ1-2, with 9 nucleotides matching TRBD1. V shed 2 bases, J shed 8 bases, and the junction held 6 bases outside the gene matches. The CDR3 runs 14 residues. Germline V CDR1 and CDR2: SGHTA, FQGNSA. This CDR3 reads CASSLINRGQGYTF. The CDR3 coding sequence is TGTGCCAGCAGCTTAATTAACAGGGGGCAAGGCTACACCTTC.

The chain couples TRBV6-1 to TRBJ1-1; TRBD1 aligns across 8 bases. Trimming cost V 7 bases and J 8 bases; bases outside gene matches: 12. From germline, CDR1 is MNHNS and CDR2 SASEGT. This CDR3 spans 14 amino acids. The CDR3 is CASIITGTGKEAFF. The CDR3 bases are TGTGCCAGCATCATAACCGGGACAGGTAAAGAAGCTTTCTTT.

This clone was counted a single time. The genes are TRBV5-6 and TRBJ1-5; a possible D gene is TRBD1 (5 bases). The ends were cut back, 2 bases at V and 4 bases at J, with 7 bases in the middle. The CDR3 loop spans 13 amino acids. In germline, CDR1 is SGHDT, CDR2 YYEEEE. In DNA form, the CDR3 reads TGTGCCAGCAGCTTTGACAGAAATCAGCCCCAGCATTTT. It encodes CASSFDRNQPQHF.

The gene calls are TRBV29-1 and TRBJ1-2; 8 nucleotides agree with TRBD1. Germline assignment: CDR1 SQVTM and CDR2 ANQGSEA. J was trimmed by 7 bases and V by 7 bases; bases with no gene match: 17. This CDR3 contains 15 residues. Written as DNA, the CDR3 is TGCAGCGCCTGGGACAGGATACTCCTGGGCTCTGGCTACACCTTC. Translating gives CSAWDRILLGSGYTF.

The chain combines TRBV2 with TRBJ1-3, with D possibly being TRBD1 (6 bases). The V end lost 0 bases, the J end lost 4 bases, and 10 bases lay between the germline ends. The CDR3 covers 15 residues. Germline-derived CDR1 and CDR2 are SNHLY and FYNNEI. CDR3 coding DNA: TGTGCCAGCAGTGAAGCCTGGACAGCGGGAAACACCATATATTTT. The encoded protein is CASSEAWTAGNTIYF.

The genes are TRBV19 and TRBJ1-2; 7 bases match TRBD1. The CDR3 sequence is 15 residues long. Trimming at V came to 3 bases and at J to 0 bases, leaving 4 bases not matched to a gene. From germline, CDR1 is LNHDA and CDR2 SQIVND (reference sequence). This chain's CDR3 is CASSIDRAPNYGYTF. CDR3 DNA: TGTGCCAGTAGTATCGACAGGGCCCCTAACTATGGCTACACCTTC.

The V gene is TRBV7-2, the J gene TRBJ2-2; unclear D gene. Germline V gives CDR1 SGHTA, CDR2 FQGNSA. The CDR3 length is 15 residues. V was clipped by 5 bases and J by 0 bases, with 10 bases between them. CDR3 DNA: TGTGCCAGCAGCCGTGGACGGCCGAACACCGGGGAGCTGTTTTTT. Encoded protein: CASSRGRPNTGELFF.

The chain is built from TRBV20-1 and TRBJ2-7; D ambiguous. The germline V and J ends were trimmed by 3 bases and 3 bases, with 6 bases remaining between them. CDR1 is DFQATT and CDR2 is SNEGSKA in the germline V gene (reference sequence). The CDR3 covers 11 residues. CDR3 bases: TGCAGTGCTAGGGGCTACTACGAGCAGTACTTC. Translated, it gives CSARGYYEQYF.

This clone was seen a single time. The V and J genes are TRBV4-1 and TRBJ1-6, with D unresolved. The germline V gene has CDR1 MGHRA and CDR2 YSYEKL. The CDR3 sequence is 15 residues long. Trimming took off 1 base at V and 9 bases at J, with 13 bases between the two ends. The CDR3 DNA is TGCGCCAGCAGCCAAGTAACGGGATTGCGTTCACCCCTCCACTTT. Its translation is CASSQVTGLRSPLHF.

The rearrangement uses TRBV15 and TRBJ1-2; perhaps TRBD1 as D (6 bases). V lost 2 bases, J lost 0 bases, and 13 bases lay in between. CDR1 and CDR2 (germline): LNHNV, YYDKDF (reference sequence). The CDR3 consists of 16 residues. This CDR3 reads CATSRTSGHTNYGYTF. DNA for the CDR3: TGTGCCACCAGCAGAACCTCGGGACACACTAACTATGGCTACACCTTC. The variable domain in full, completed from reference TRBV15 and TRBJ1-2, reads DAMVIQNPRYQVTQFGKPVTLSCSQTLNHNVMYWYQQKSSQAPKLLFHYYDKDFNNEADTPDNFQSRRPNTSFCFLDIRSPGLGDTAMYLCATSRTSGHTNYGYTFGSGTRLTVV.

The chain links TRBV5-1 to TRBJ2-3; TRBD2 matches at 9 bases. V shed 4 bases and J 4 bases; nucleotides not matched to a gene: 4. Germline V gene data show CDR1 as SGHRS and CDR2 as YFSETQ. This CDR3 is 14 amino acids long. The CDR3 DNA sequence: TGCGCCAGCAGCAAGGGACTAGCTCCAGATACGCAGTATTTT. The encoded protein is CASSKGLAPDTQYF.

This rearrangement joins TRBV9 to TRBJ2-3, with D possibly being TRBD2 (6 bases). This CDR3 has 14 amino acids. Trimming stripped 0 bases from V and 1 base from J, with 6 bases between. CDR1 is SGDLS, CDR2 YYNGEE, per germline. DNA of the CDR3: TGTGCCAGCAGCGTAGGGAGGGGCACAGATACGCAGTATTTT. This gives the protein CASSVGRGTDTQYF.

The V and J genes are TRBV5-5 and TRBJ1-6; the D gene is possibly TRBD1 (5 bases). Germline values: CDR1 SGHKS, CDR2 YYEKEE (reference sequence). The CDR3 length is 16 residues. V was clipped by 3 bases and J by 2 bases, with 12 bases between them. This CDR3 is CASSSPGRTYNSPLHF. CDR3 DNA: TGTGCCAGCAGCTCCCCGGGACGGACCTATAATTCACCCCTCCACTTT.

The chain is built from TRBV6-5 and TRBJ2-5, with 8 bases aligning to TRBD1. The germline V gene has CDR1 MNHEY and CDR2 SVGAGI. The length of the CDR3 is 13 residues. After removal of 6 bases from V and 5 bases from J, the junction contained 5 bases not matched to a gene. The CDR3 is CASRRQGTETQYF. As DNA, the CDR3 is TGTGCCAGCAGGCGACAGGGGACGGAGACCCAGTACTTC.

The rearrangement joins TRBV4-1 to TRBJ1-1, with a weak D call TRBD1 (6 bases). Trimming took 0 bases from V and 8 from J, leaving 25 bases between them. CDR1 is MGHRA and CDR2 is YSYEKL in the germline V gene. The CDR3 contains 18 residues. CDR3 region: CASSQDPDRHTGKREAFF. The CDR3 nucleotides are TGCGCCAGCAGCCAAGATCCCGACCGCCATACAGGGAAAAGGGAAGCTTTCTTT.

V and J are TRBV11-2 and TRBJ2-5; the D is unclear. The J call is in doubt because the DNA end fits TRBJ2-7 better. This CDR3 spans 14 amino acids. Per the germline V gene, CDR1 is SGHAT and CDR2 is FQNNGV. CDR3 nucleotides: TGTGCCAGCAGCTTAGATCAGGATTACTACGAGCAGTACTTC. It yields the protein CASSLDQDYYEQYF.

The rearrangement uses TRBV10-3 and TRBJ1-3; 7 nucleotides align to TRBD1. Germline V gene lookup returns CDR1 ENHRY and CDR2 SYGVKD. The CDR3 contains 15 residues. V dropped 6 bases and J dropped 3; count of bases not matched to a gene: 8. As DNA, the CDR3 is TGTGCCATCAGCGCCAGGGGGGCGCGTGGAAACACCATATATTTT. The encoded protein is CAISARGARGNTIYF.

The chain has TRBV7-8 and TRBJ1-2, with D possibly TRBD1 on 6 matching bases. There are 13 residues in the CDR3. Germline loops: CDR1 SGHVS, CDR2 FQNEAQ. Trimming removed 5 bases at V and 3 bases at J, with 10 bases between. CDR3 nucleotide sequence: TGTGCCAGCAGCGCCAGGGGATACTATGGCTACACCTTC. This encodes CASSARGYYGYTF.

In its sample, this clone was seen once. The chain's CDR3 is CAWRHGFYEQYF. CDR3 nucleotide sequence: TGTGCCTGGAGACACGGATTCTACGAGCAGTACTTC. The genes are TRBV30 and TRBJ2-7; D is unresolved. This CDR3 is 12 amino acids long. V gave up 3 bases and J gave up 3 bases, with 9 bases separating them. Germline values: CDR1 GTSNPN, CDR2 SVGIG (reference sequence).

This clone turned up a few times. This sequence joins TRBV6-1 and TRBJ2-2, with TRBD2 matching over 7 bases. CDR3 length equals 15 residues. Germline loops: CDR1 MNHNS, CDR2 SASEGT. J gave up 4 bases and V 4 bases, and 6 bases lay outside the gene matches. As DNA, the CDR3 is TGTGCCAGCAGTGCCGGATCTAGCGGCACCGGGGAGCTGTTTTTT. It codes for CASSAGSSGTGELFF.

The CDR3 sequence is CASSLIGQGISTDTQYF. The CDR3 nucleotides read TGTGCCAGCAGCTTAATCGGGCAGGGGATTAGCACAGATACGCAGTATTTT. V gene TRBV7-2 combines with J gene TRBJ2-3, with D possibly matching TRBD1 (6 bases). This CDR3 region has 17 residues. Trimming took 2 bases from V and 0 from J, leaving 15 bases between them. The germline CDR1 and CDR2 sequences are SGHTA and FQGNSA. Complete variable domain (other parts from reference TRBV7-2 and TRBJ2-3): GAGVSQSPSNKVTEKGKDVELRCDPISGHTALYWYRQSLGQGLEFLIYFQGNSAPDKSGLPSDRFSAERTGGSVSTLTIQRTQQEDSAVYLCASSLIGQGISTDTQYFGPGTRLTVL.

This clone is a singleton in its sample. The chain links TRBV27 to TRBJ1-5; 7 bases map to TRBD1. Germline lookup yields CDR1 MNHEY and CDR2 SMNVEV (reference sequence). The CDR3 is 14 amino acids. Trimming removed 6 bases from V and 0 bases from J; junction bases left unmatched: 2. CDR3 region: CASRRTGSNQPQHF. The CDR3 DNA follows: TGTGCCAGCAGACGGACAGGTAGCAATCAGCCCCAGCATTTT.

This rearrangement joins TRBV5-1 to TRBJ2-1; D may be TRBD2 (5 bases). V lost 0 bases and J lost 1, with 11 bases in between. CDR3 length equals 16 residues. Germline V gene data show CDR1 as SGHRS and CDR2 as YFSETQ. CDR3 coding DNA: TGCGCCAGCAGCTTGGCCCGGGGTCCGTCCTACAATGAGCAGTTCTTC. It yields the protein CASSLARGPSYNEQFF.

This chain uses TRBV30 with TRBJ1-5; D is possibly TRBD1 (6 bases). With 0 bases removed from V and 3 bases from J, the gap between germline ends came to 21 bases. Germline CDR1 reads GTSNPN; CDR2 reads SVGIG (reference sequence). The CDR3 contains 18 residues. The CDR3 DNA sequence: TGTGCCTGGAGTGTATCCGGGGGCAGCCATAGTTCCAATCAGCCCCAGCATTTT. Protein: CAWSVSGGSHSSNQPQHF.

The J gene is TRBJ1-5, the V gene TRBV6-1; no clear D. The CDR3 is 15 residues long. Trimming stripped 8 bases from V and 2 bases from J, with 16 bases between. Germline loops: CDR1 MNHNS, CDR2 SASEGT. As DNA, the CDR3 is TGTGCCAGCCGGCCCGCTCGAGGCGGCAATCAGCCCCAGCATTTT. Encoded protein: CASRPARGGNQPQHF.

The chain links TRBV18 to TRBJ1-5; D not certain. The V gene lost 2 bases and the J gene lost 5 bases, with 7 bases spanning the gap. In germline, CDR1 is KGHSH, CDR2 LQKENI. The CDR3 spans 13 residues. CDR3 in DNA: TGTGCCAGCTCACCAACCGGGTATCAGCCCCAGCATTTT. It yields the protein CASSPTGYQPQHF. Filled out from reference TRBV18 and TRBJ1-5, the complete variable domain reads NAGVMQNPRHLVRRRGQEARLRCSPMKGHSHVYWYRQLPEEGLKFMVYLQKENIIDESGMPKERFSAEFPKEGPSILRIQQVVRGDSAAYFCASSPTGYQPQHFGDGTRLSIL.

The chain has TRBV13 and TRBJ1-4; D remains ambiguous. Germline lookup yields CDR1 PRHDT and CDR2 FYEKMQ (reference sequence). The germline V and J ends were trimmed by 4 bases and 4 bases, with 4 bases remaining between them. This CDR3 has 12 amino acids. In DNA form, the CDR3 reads TGTGCCAGCAGCTATCTTAATGAAAAACTGTTTTTT. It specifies CASSYLNEKLFF.

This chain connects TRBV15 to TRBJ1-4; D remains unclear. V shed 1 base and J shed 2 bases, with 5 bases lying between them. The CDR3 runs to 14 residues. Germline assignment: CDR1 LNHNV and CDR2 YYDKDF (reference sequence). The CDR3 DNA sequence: TGTGCCACCAGCAGAGGGGTGACTAATGAAAAACTGTTTTTT. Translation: CATSRGVTNEKLFF.

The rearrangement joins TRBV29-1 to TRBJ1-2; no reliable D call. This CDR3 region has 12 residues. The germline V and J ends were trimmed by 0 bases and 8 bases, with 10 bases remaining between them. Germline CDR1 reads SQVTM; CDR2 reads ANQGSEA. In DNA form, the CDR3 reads TGCAGCGTTGAAGATAGTTCGGTGGGCTACACCTTC. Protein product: CSVEDSSVGYTF.

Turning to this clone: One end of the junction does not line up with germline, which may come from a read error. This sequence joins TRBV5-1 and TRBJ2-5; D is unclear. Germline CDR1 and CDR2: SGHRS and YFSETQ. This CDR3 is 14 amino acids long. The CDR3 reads CASSLGGRQGTQYF. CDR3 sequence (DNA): TGCGCCAGCAGCTTGGGTGGCAGGCAAGGGACCCAGTACTTC.